These 10 T cell receptor beta chains share one sample of origin, sequenced in a study of PD-L1 blockade in urothelial cancer. Specified time point: pretreatment peripheral blood. Sequencing was performed with immunoSEQ multiplex PCR; in TCRdb, only in-frame clones are kept and a portion is missing. The sample shows about 85,000 clones, more than 75% of them seen only once. The starting material was PBMCs, obtained around atezolizumab (anti-PD-L1) treatment. The receptors derive from a man aged 60 to 69 with urothelial cancer.

The rearrangement links TRBV13 to TRBJ2-6, with TRBD1 matching 9 bases. The germline CDR1 and CDR2 sequences are PRHDT and FYEKMQ (reference sequence). CDR3 size: 16 residues. Trimming cost V 3 bases and J 3 bases; bases outside gene matches: 3. CDR3 nucleotide sequence: TGTGCCAGCAGCTTCGACAGGGGGGTTGGGGCCAACGTCCTGACTTTC. Residues: CASSFDRGVGANVLTF.

The genes are TRBV29-1 and TRBJ2-1; possible D gene TRBD2, 5 bases. The germline V gene encodes CDR1 SQVTM and CDR2 ANQGSEA. The CDR3 spans 12 residues. V was clipped by 4 bases and J by 4 bases, with 8 bases between them. In DNA, the CDR3 is TGCAGCGTTGTGTGGAGGTACAATGAGCAGTTCTTC. The encoded protein is CSVVWRYNEQFF.

The CDR3 loop is CASSYSSLYGYTF. As DNA, the CDR3 is TGTGCCAGCAGTTACTCGAGTCTCTATGGCTACACCTTC. The chain recombines TRBV6-5 with TRBJ1-2; D remains unclear. The CDR3 is 13 residues long. Germline V CDR1 and CDR2: MNHEY, SVGAGI. Trimming removed 0 bases at V and 4 bases at J, with 6 bases between.

This clone came up once. The chain employs TRBV11-3 and TRBJ2-1; D is unresolved. The V gene lost 3 bases and the J gene lost 2 bases, with 5 bases spanning the gap. The CDR3 totals 13 residues. The germline V gene has CDR1 SGHNT and CDR2 YENEEA. The CDR3 sequence is CASSLYTYNEQFF. The CDR3 DNA reads as TGTGCCAGCAGCTTGTACACCTACAATGAGCAGTTCTTC.

The chain uses TRBV7-3 and TRBJ2-2; 7 bases line up with TRBD2. V trimming: 5 bases; J trimming: 5 bases; junction bases outside the gene matches: 8. This CDR3 spans 15 amino acids. Germline V gene sequence: CDR1 SGHTA, CDR2 FQGTGA. CDR3 DNA sequence: TGTGCCAGCAGCCCCAGACTAGCCGGGACCGGGGAGCTGTTTTTT. Its protein is CASSPRLAGTGELFF.

As DNA, the CDR3 is TGCGCCAGCAGCTTGGGGAGGGGACTCTCTGGAAACACCATATATTTT. Its translation: CASSLGRGLSGNTIYF. This chain joins TRBV5-1 and TRBJ1-3; possibly TRBD1 for D (5 bases). The V gene lost 0 bases and the J gene lost 0 bases, with 10 bases spanning the gap. In germline, CDR1 is SGHRS, CDR2 YFSETQ. The CDR3 is made up of 16 amino acids.

The chain couples TRBV7-2 to TRBJ2-7, with D possibly matching TRBD2 (6 bases). Trimming cost V 6 bases and J 6 bases, with 21 bases left between them. The CDR3 loop spans 15 amino acids. Germline-derived CDR1 and CDR2 are SGHTA and FQGNSA. The CDR3 protein is CASRIDLRENSEQYF. The CDR3 DNA sequence: TGTGCCAGCAGGATCGATTTGCGGGAAAATTCCGAGCAGTACTTC.

CDR3 sequence reads: CASSQDLSGFQPQHF. The CDR3 DNA reads as TGCGCCAGCAGCCAAGACTTATCGGGTTTCCAGCCCCAGCATTTT. The rearrangement links TRBV4-1 to TRBJ1-5, with no clear D. Germline CDR1 MGHRA, CDR2 YSYEKL. The CDR3 sequence is 15 residues long. V was pared by 0 bases and J by 7 bases, with 13 bases between.

The chain uses TRBV2 and TRBJ2-3, with D possibly matching TRBD1 (6 bases). CDR3 length: 15 residues. Germline V CDR1 and CDR2: SNHLY, FYNNEI. The ends were cut back, 7 bases at V and 3 bases at J, with 17 bases in the middle. CDR3 loop: CASKGAGVRTDTQYF. The CDR3 DNA is TGTGCCAGCAAAGGGGCAGGGGTGAGAACAGATACGCAGTATTTT.

CDR3 sequence: CASTPGGDRPSWNEQFF. CDR3 DNA sequence: TGTGCCAGCACCCCTGGTGGCGACAGGCCCTCATGGAATGAGCAGTTCTTC. The rearrangement links TRBV7-9 to TRBJ2-1, with D tentatively TRBD1 (6 bases). Trimming pared 7 bases from V and 7 bases from J, leaving 26 bases between. This CDR3 spans 17 amino acids. The germline V gene has CDR1 SEHNR and CDR2 FQNEAQ (reference sequence).